This TCR beta chain was identified during a study of CD8+ T cells in alopecia areata. Treatment noted: oral pan-JAK inhibitor, 5-10 mg twice daily. The sequencing template was cDNA reverse transcribed from extracted RNA. Method: immunoSEQ multiplex PCR; TCRdb's copy keeps in-frame clones and lacks some. The profile covers approximately 300,000 clones, with roughly 60% appearing a single time and less than 2% taken by the ten largest. The CDR3 has 13 residues. Germline V gene data show CDR1 as MNHEY and CDR2 as SVGAGI. V lost 4 bases, J lost 8 bases, and 6 bases stayed unmatched. The sample here was CD4+ T cells sorted from blood, taken at week 24, from a patient treated with tofacitinib. The chain couples TRBV6-5 to TRBJ1-2; TRBD1 aligns across 8 bases. This sequence originates from a human donor with alopecia areata. For the CDR3, the DNA is TGTGCCAGCAGTTTGACAGGGGAGAACGGCTACACCTTC. It encodes CASSLTGENGYTF.